This TCR beta chain is from a study of blood T cells in healthy people across ages. Trimming took off 0 bases at V and 9 bases at J, with 7 bases between the two ends. This CDR3 is 11 amino acids long. Germline lookup yields CDR1 SQVTM and CDR2 ANQGSEA. The second PCR ran about 6 to 12 cycles with a sample-barcoded 5' primer and J-beta primers. MiXCR, applied by TCRdb to the 5' RACE reads, yields one record per CDR3 protein. The data hold about 1,400,000 distinct CDR3 sequences, with approximately 59% observed a single time. The sample comprised blood. The chain is built from TRBV29-1 and TRBJ2-3; D gene ambiguous. This TCR was recovered from a man between 18 and 29 years old in good health. The CDR3 DNA sequence: TGCAGCGTTGAAGATCACTGGACGCAGTATTTT. Its protein is CSVEDHWTQYF.